A single sample is the source of the 8 T cell receptor beta chains below, sequenced in a study of T cells in tumors after PD-1 blockade. The protocol was immunoSEQ multiplex PCR, while the TCRdb copy is restricted to in-frame clones and leaves out a portion. The sample yields some 9,300 clones, 55% to 75% seen once. The specimen comprised tumor tissue, sampled after anti-PD-1 treatment. These receptors were taken from a human donor with basal cell carcinoma.

The chain carries TRBV7-6 and TRBJ1-4, with 8 bases lining up with TRBD1. CDR1 is SGHVS and CDR2 is FNYEAQ in the germline V gene. CDR3 size: 14 residues. J gave up 8 bases and V 5 bases, and 7 bases lay outside the gene matches. CDR3 nucleotide sequence: TGTGCCAGCAGCCCCGGGACAGGAGGCGAAAAACTGTTTTTT. Protein product: CASSPGTGGEKLFF.

The V and J genes are TRBV4-3 and TRBJ2-1; possibly TRBD1 for D (6 bases). The CDR3 loop spans 14 amino acids. Trimming left V 0 bases short and J 9 bases short, with 12 bases between. In germline, CDR1 is LGHNA, CDR2 YSLEER. CDR3 DNA: TGCGCCAGCAGCCAAGATCAGGGGACGGTTGAGCAGTTCTTC. Protein sequence: CASSQDQGTVEQFF.

Details on this clone: The same CDR3 is also encoded by other DNA sequences in this sample. The rearrangement uses TRBV6-1 and TRBJ1-5; D call uncertain. Trimming took 3 bases from V and 0 from J, leaving 9 bases between them. Germline loops: CDR1 MNHNS, CDR2 SASEGT. This CDR3 contains 15 residues. CDR3 amino acids: CASSEGSLSNQPQHF. CDR3 bases: TGTGCCAGCAGTGAGGGCAGCCTTAGCAATCAGCCCCAGCATTTT.

The V call is TRBV30, the J call TRBJ2-7; 8 bases agree with TRBD2. The CDR3 has 14 residues. The germline CDR1 and CDR2 sequences are GTSNPN and SVGIG (reference sequence). V gave up 5 bases and J gave up 4 bases; unmatched junction bases: 10. CDR3 DNA: TGTGCCTGGGCGTCCGGGGGGGTTGCGTACGAGCAGTACTTC. It encodes CAWASGGVAYEQYF. The whole variable domain, filled in from reference TRBV30 and TRBJ2-7, reads SQTIHQWPATLVQPVGSPLSLECTVEGTSNPNLYWYRQAAGRGLQLLFYSVGIGQISSEVPQNLSASRPQDRQFILSSKKLLLSDSGFYLCAWASGGVAYEQYFGPGTRLTVT.

The gene calls are TRBV4-3 and TRBJ2-6, with TRBD1 as a possible D gene (6 bases). The V gene lost 4 bases and the J gene lost 0 bases, with 10 bases spanning the gap. Germline V CDR1 and CDR2: LGHNA, YSLEER. The CDR3 consists of 16 residues. CDR3 sequence reads: CASSRQAGSGANVLTF. The CDR3 coding sequence is TGCGCCAGCAGCCGACAGGCAGGCTCTGGGGCCAACGTCCTGACTTTC.

A single count supports this clone. In DNA, the CDR3 is TGTGCCAGCTCCAAGAGGGGACCCTACGAGCAGTACTTC. Residues: CASSKRGPYEQYF. The rearrangement joins TRBV18 to TRBJ2-7; tentatively, D is TRBD1 or TRBD2 (5 bases each). The V and J ends lost 6 bases and 2 bases respectively, with 11 bases between them. Germline lookup yields CDR1 KGHSH and CDR2 LQKENI. The CDR3 covers 13 residues.

This clone was seen once. The rearrangement uses TRBV20-1 and TRBJ2-3; D uncertain. V dropped 3 bases and J dropped 2 bases, with 3 bases sitting between them. There are 11 residues in the CDR3. Germline CDR1 is DFQATT and CDR2 is SNEGSKA (reference sequence). CDR3 coding DNA: TGCAGTGCTAGCTTCACAGATACGCAGTATTTT. It encodes CSASFTDTQYF.

The rearrangement links TRBV18 to TRBJ1-5; D not certain. Trimming removed 3 bases from V and 0 bases from J, with 3 bases in between. CDR1 is KGHSH and CDR2 is LQKENI in the germline V gene. The CDR3 totals 13 residues. CDR3 sequence reads: CASSPGSNQPQHF. The CDR3 DNA is TGTGCCAGCTCACCGGGTAGCAATCAGCCCCAGCATTTT.